Below are 9 T cell receptor beta chains sequenced from a single sample in a study of blood T cell repertoires in COVID-19. TCRdb's copy holds only in-frame clones and misses some; the assay was immunoSEQ multiplex PCR. The table lists approximately 530,000 clones, 85% to 90% of them singletons. The sequenced sample consisted of peripheral blood. Receptors originate from a woman aged 50 to 60 with COVID-19, enrolled during active disease.

This chain links TRBV6-5 with TRBJ1-2; the match to TRBD1 covers 8 bases. V shed 5 bases and J 2 bases; nucleotides not matched to a gene: 7. From germline, CDR1 is MNHEY and CDR2 SVGAGI. The CDR3 runs 15 residues. The CDR3 protein is CASSRDQGANYGYTF. DNA for the CDR3: TGTGCCAGCAGTCGAGACCAGGGGGCAAACTATGGCTACACCTTC.

V and J are TRBV2 and TRBJ1-4; 7 bases are shared with TRBD1. Trimming at V came to 8 bases and at J to 7 bases, leaving 10 bases not matched to a gene. CDR1 and CDR2 from the germline V gene are SNHLY and FYNNEI. The CDR3 is 14 amino acids. The CDR3 spells CASLEGAVGEKLFF. The CDR3 DNA follows: TGTGCCAGCCTCGAGGGGGCTGTCGGTGAAAAACTGTTTTTT.

V is TRBV6-4 and J is TRBJ2-7, with D perhaps matching TRBD1 (6 bases). Per the germline V gene, CDR1 is MRHNA and CDR2 is SNTAGT. V dropped 2 bases and J dropped 0 bases, with 11 bases sitting between them. The CDR3 runs to 15 residues. The CDR3 loop is CASSDEDRTSYEQYF. In DNA, the CDR3 is TGTGCCAGCAGTGACGAGGACAGAACCTCCTACGAGCAGTACTTC.

The chain combines TRBV5-1 with TRBJ1-1, with 8 nucleotides matching TRBD1. Germline V gene data show CDR1 as SGHRS and CDR2 as YFSETQ. The CDR3 extends over 15 amino acids. V lost 0 bases and J lost 5; bases outside the gene matches: 6. CDR3 DNA sequence: TGCGCCAGCAGCTTGGGTGACAGGGGTTGGACTGAAGCTTTCTTT. This encodes CASSLGDRGWTEAFF.

The DNA of the CDR3 is TGTGCCTGGAGCGTGGGCATCCTCCAGGGTCCTGGAAACACCATATATTTT. This codes for CAWSVGILQGPGNTIYF. The V and J genes are TRBV30 and TRBJ1-3; a possible D gene is TRBD1 (5 bases). Germline CDR1 GTSNPN, CDR2 SVGIG (reference sequence). CDR3 length: 17 residues. Between the trimmed V and J ends, which lost 3 bases and 2 bases, there was a span of 20 bases.

The V and J genes are TRBV7-9 and TRBJ1-2; TRBD1 agrees at 12 bases. There are 14 residues in the CDR3. Germline V gives CDR1 SEHNR, CDR2 FQNEAQ (reference sequence). J gave up 6 bases and V 2 bases, and 1 base lay outside the gene matches. CDR3 nucleotides: TGTGCCAGCAGCTTATGGGACAGGGGGCATGGCTACACCTTC. Protein product: CASSLWDRGHGYTF.

This clone was recorded once. V and J are TRBV19 and TRBJ2-3; TRBD2 matches 7 bases. J gave up 3 bases and V 7 bases, and 7 bases lay outside the gene matches. The CDR3 consists of 14 residues. Germline lookup yields CDR1 LNHDA and CDR2 SQIVND (reference sequence). CDR3 DNA sequence: TGTGCCAGTACCCGTGGGGGGGGAACAGATACGCAGTATTTT. Amino acids: CASTRGGGTDTQYF. Together with reference TRBV19 and TRBJ2-3, the CDR3 gives the full variable domain: DGGITQSPKYLFRKEGQNVTLSCEQNLNHDAMYWYRQDPGQGLRLIYYSQIVNDFQKGDIAEGYSVSREKKESFPLTVTSAQKNPTAFYLCASTRGGGTDTQYFGPGTRLTVL.

This clone showed up just once. One junction end disagrees with the germline gene, perhaps due to a read error. This chain connects TRBV29-1 to TRBJ2-4, with 8 bases aligning to TRBD2. The germline CDR1 and CDR2 sequences are SQVTM and ANQGSEA. This CDR3 has 11 residues. The CDR3 sequence: CSAVSGGAWDF. CDR3 sequence (DNA): TGCAGCGCCGTCTCCGGGGGGGCCTGGGACTTC. The full variable domain, its missing parts supplied by reference TRBV29-1 and TRBJ2-4, is SAVISQKPSRDICQRGTSLTIQCQVDSQVTMMFWYRQQPGQSLTLIATANQGSEATYESGFVIDKFPISRPNLTFSTLTVSNMSPEDSSIYLCSAVSGGAWDFGAGTRLSVL.

This sequence joins TRBV29-1 and TRBJ1-1, with 11 bases identical to TRBD1. The CDR3 covers 15 residues. J was trimmed by 5 bases and V by 7 bases; bases with no gene match: 12. Germline V gives CDR1 SQVTM, CDR2 ANQGSEA. CDR3 sequence: CSAGQGAIDGTEAFF. CDR3 coding DNA: TGCAGCGCCGGACAGGGGGCAATCGACGGGACTGAAGCTTTCTTT.